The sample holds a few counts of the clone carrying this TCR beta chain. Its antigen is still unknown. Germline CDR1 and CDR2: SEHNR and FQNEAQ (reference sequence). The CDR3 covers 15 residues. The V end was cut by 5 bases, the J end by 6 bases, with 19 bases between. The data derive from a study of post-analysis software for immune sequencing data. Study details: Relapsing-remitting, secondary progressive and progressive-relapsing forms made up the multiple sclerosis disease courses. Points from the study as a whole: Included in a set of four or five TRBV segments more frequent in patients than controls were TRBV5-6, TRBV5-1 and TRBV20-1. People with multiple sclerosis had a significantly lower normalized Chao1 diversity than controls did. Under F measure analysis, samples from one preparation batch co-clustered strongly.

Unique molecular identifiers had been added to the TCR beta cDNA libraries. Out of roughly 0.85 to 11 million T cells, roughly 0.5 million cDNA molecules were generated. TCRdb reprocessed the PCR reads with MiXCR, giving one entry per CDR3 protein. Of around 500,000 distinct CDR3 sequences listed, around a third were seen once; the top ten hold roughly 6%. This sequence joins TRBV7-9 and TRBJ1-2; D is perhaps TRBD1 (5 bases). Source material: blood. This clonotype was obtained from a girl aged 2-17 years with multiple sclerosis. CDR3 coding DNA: TGTGCCAGCAGCGCGGACAATTCAGGGTGGGATGGCTACACCTTC. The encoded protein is CASSADNSGWDGYTF.